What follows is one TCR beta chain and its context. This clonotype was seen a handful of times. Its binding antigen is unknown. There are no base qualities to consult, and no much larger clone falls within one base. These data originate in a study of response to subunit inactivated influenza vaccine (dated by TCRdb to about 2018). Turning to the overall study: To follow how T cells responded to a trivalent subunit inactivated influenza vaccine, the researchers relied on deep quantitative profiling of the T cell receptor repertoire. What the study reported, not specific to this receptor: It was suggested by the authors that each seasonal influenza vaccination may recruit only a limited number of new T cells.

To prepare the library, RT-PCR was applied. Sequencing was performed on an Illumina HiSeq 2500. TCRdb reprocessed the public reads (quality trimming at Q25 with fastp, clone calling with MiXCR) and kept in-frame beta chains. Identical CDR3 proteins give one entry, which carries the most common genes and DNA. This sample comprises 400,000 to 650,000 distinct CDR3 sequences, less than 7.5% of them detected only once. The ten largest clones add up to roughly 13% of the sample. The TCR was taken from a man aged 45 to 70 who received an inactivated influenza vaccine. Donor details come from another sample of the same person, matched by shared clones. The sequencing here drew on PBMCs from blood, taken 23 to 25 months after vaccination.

The CDR3 protein: CASSPETSGRAWETQYF. The DNA is TGTGCCAGCAGCCCCGAGACTAGCGGGAGGGCCTGGGAGACCCAGTACTTC. The chain links TRBV7-2 with TRBJ2-5, and TRBD2 aligns with 14 junction nucleotides. Relative to germline, V is missing 5 bases and J is missing 5 bases, with 10 bases of the junction outside any gene match. Via the germline V gene, CDR1 is SGHTA and CDR2 FQGNSA. The CDR3 goes from the cysteine to the phenylalanine over 17 residues. Only the CDR3 DNA stays, 51 bases, in frame from base 1. Beyond the CDR3, the reference TRBV7-2 and TRBJ2-5 genes provide the residues; the full variable domain reads: GAGVSQSPSNKVTEKGKDVELRCDPISGHTALYWYRQSLGQGLEFLIYFQGNSAPDKSGLPSDRFSAERTGGSVSTLTIQRTQQEDSAVYLCASSPETSGRAWETQYFGPGTRLLVL.